This T cell receptor beta chain was recovered during a study of blood T cell repertoires in COVID-19. Across the study: Researchers got acute and convalescent COVID-19 samples from the United States, Italy and Spain. The analysed material was cDNA or gDNA that came from T cells, B-cell-depleted T cells, or PBMCs.

Original data processing: Reference gene primer amplification gave estimated nucleated cell counts. The assay was immunoSEQ multiplex PCR, and TCRdb's table has in-frame clones only and misses some. V and J calls and clone size are copied from that table; D and trimming were computed from the DNA. Of under 85,000 clones listed, 85% to 90% are singletons. Germline trimming cut 5 bases from V and 1 base from J; bases unmatched to any gene: 1. The CDR3 sequence is 13 residues long. Notes on this clone: Within the sample, other DNA sequences also encode this same CDR3.

The sequencing input was peripheral blood. The TCR was taken from an older man with acute or convalescent COVID-19. The chain joins TRBV12-3 or TRBV12-4 to TRBJ1-1, with TRBD1 identical over 7 bases. CDR3 amino acids: CASSRQGNTEAFF. CDR3 sequence (DNA): TGTGCCAGCAGTCGACAGGGGAACACTGAAGCTTTCTTT.